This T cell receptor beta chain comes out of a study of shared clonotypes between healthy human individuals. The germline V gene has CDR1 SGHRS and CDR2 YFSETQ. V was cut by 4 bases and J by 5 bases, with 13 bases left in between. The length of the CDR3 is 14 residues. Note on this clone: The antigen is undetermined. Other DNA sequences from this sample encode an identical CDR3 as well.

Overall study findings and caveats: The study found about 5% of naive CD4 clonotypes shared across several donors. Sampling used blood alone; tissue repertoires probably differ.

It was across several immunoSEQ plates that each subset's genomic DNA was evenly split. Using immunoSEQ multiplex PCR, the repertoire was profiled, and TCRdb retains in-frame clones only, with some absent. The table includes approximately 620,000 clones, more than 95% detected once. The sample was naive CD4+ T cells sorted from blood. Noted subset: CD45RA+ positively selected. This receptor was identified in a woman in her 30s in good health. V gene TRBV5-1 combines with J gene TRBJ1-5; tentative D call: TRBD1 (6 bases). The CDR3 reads CASSRTGSDQPQHF. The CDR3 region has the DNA TGCGCCAGCAGCAGAACAGGGTCTGATCAGCCCCAGCATTTT.